The rows below give T cell receptor beta chains drawn from one sample of a study of T cell responses to AZD1222 COVID-19 vaccine. Sequencing used immunoSEQ multiplex PCR; TCRdb keeps in-frame clones, though not all of them. The repertoire consists of about 72,000 clones, with roughly 84% occurring once and the leading ten covering around 24%. The sequencing here drew on peripheral blood, taken on day 0 of AZD1222 vaccination. The receptors here all came from an adult in good health. Each CDR3 is given with its conserved first and last residue. D genes are given only for firm matches. A clone size is listed for some rows: how often the clone was seen (once, few, many), or a class if it is expanded.

clone_size	d_call	v_call	j_call	cdr3_nt	cdr3_aa
-	TRBD1	TRBV28	TRBJ1-4	TGTGCCAGTTCAGGGGGGTCGAGTGAAAAACTGTTTTTT	CASSGGSSEKLFF
-	-	TRBV5-1	TRBJ2-5	TGCGCCAGCAGCTTGGGGGTACTTAAGGGGTCAGAGACCCAGTACTTC	CASSLGVLKGSETQYF
-	-	TRBV7-9	TRBJ1-1	TGTGCCAGCAGCTTAGCGGGGGAGACTGAAGCTTTCTTT	CASSLAGETEAFF
-	-	TRBV10-2	TRBJ2-5	TGCGCCAGCAAAGCAGGAATGGGACCAGCGCTTCAAGAGACCCAGTACTTC	CASKAGMGPALQETQYF
-	TRBD2	TRBV29-1	TRBJ2-1	TGCAGCGCCGCCGGACTAGCGGGGACCAATGAGCAGTTCTTC	CSAAGLAGTNEQFF
few	TRBD1	TRBV7-2	TRBJ1-3	TGTGCCAGCAGCTCCCAGCCCGGGACAGGGAAAGGAAACACCATATATTTT	CASSSQPGTGKGNTIYF
-	TRBD1	TRBV2	TRBJ2-7	TGTGCCAGCAGGGAGGGACAGGAAGCCTACGAGCAGTACTTC	CASREGQEAYEQYF
-	-	TRBV28	TRBJ1-4	TGTGCCAGCAGTTTACAGGTCGGGCAGTTTCGAGAAAAACTGTTTTTT	CASSLQVGQFREKLFF
few	TRBD1	TRBV19	TRBJ2-2	TGTGCCAGTAGTAGAAGGACAGGGGGGACCGGGGAGCTGTTTTTT	CASSRRTGGTGELFF
-	TRBD1	TRBV5-6	TRBJ1-2	TGTGCCAGCAGCTTTCTGGGACAGGGGTTTTATGGCTACACCTTC	CASSFLGQGFYGYTF
-	-	TRBV5-4	TRBJ1-2	TGTGCCAGCGTTTCCGGGACGCACTTGTCCAACTATGGCTACACCTTC	CASVSGTHLSNYGYTF
few	-	TRBV5-1	TRBJ1-3	TGCGCCAGCAGCTTGGGCCAGGGCAGCACTGGAAACACCATATATTTT	CASSLGQGSTGNTIYF
-	-	TRBV7-9	TRBJ2-1	TGTGCCAGCAGCCGAGGGGGGGCGAGTGAGCAGTTCTTC	CASSRGGASEQFF
-	-	TRBV28	TRBJ2-7	TGTGCCAGCAGGCTACGGGCAGGGACCTACGAGCAGTACTTC	CASRLRAGTYEQYF
-	-	TRBV21-1	TRBJ1-5	TGTGCCAGCAGCAAACCCCATACAGGCCCATATAGCAATCAGCCCCAGCATTTT	CASSKPHTGPYSNQPQHF
-	-	TRBV2	TRBJ2-7	TGTGCCAGCGGGAGACAGAAATACGAGCAGTACTTC	CASGRQKYEQYF
-	-	TRBV24-1	TRBJ2-6	TGTGCCACCAGTGATTCCCTGGGACGGTCTGCTGGGGCCAACGTCCTGACTTTC	CATSDSLGRSAGANVLTF
-	-	TRBV14	TRBJ2-7	TGTGCCAGCAGCTCAAGAGGGGGGCGCTCCTACGAGCAGTACTTC	CASSSRGGRSYEQYF
few	TRBD1	TRBV5-1	TRBJ1-2	TGCGCCAGCAGCTCGGACAGGGCTTTCTATGGCTACACCTTC	CASSSDRAFYGYTF
once	-	TRBV4-1	TRBJ1-2	TGCGCCAGCAGCCAAGAGTTCACTGGCTACACCTTC	CASSQEFTGYTF
-	TRBD1	TRBV7-2	TRBJ1-5	TGTGCCAGCAGCTTATTAGCAGGGGGAGGTCAGCCCCAGCATTTT	CASSLLAGGGQPQHF
few	TRBD1	TRBV6-4	TRBJ2-7	TGTGCCAGCAGCAAGACAGGGTCCGGCGAGCAGTACTTC	CASSKTGSGEQYF
-	-	TRBV12-3/TRBV12-4	TRBJ1-1	TGTGCCAGCACCACCGCAGGGAGGACTGAAGCTTTCTTT	CASTTAGRTEAFF
-	TRBD2	TRBV6-5	TRBJ2-1	TGTGCCAGCATCATAGCGGGGGACTCCTACAATGAGCAGTTCTTC	CASIIAGDSYNEQFF
-	TRBD1	TRBV7-9	TRBJ1-5	TGTGCCAGCAGCTTAGCGGGACAGGGGGCTCTGGATCAGCCCCAGCATTTT	CASSLAGQGALDQPQHF
-	-	TRBV7-8	TRBJ1-5	TGTGCCAGCAGCTTATTCCCCCTCCCCTCCGAAGACCAGCCCCAGCATTTT	CASSLFPLPSEDQPQHF
-	-	TRBV12-3/TRBV12-4	TRBJ2-2	TGTGCCAGCAGACACTACGGGGAGCTGTTTTTT	CASRHYGELFF
-	-	TRBV2	TRBJ2-1	TGTGCCAGCAGTCCGGGCGGATTTGAAGTCTTC	CASSPGGFEVF
-	-	TRBV3-1/TRBV3-2	TRBJ1-1	TGTGCCAGCAGCCAAGGACAGAGTCAAGCTTTCTTT	CASSQGQSQAFF
once	TRBD1	TRBV4-2	TRBJ2-1	TGTGCCAGCAGCCCCACAGGGGCAAGCTCCTACAATGAGCAGTTCTTC	CASSPTGASSYNEQFF
-	-	TRBV6-5	TRBJ1-2	TGTGCCAGCAGTTACAGCTCAACTAACTATGGCTACACCTTC	CASSYSSTNYGYTF
-	TRBD1	TRBV11-1	TRBJ1-1	TGTGCCAGCAGCTCCAGGGGGATCATGAACACTGAAGCTTTCTTT	CASSSRGIMNTEAFF